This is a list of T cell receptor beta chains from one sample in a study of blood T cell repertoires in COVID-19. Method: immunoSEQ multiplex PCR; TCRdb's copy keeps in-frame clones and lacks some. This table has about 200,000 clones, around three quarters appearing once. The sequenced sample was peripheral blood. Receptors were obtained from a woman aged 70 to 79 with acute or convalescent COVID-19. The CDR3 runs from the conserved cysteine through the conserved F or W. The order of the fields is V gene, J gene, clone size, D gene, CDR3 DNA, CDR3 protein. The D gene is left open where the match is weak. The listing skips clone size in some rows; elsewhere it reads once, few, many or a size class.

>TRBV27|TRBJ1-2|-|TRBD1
TGTGCCAGCAGGAGGGACAGAGAGGTAACATTGTGGGGACAGGGAGATGGCTACACCTTC
CASRRDREVTLWGQGDGYTF
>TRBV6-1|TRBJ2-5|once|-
TGTGCCAGCAGTGAAGCCAGGGGTAGAGAGACCCAGTACTTC
CASSEARGRETQYF
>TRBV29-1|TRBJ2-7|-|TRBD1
TGCAGCGTTGGGGACAGCTCCTACGAGCAGTACTTC
CSVGDSSYEQYF
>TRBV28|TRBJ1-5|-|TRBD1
TGTGCCAGCACCCAAGTACAGGGGATGGAAAATCAGCCCCAGCATTTT
CASTQVQGMENQPQHF
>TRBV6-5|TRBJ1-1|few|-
TGTGCCAGCATAATGAACACTGAAGCTTTCTTT
CASIMNTEAFF
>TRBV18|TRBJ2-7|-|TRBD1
TGTGCCAGCTCACCGGGGACAGGAGCTTACGAGCAGTACTTC
CASSPGTGAYEQYF
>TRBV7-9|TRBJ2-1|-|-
TGTGCCAGCAGCTTAGCGGGAGGTTACAATGAGCAGTTCTTC
CASSLAGGYNEQFF
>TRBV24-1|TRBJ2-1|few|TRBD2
TGTGCCACCAGTGTCAGCGGGAGTTGGAATGAGCAGTTCTTC
CATSVSGSWNEQFF
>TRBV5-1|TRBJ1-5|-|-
TGCGCCAGCAGCCCGGGACACCCTTATAGCAATCAGCCCCAGCATTTT
CASSPGHPYSNQPQHF
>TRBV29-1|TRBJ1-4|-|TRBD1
TGCAGCGTGAGGATTTCACCCAAGGCAGGGGGCAATGAAAAACTGTTTTTT
CSVRISPKAGGNEKLFF
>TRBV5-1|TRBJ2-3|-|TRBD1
TGCGCCAGCAGCTGGGACAGCTCTAGCACAGATACGCAGTATTTT
CASSWDSSSTDTQYF
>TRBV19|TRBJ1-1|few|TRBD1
TGTGCCAGTACCCCGGGACAGTTGAACACTGAAGCTTTCTTT
CASTPGQLNTEAFF
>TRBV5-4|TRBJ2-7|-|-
TGTGCCAGCAGCTCCCCCCGAGGGTCGGACTACGAGCAGTACTTC
CASSSPRGSDYEQYF
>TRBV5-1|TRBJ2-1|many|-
TGCGCCAGCAGCTTGGTGGGGCCCTACAATGAGCAGTTCTTC
CASSLVGPYNEQFF
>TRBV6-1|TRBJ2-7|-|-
TGTGCCAGCAGTGAAACGCTACAGGACGGGGAGCAGTACTTC
CASSETLQDGEQYF
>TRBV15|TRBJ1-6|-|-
TGTGCCACCAGCAGAGATGTTGAGGATAATTCACCCCTCCACTTT
CATSRDVEDNSPLHF
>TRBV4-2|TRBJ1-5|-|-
TGTGCCAGCAGCCAAGGACAGAATAGCAATCAGCCCCAGCATTTT
CASSQGQNSNQPQHF
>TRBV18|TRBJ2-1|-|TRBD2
TGTGCCAGCTCACCCATAGGACTAGCGGGAGAGTTTGAGCAGTTCTTC
CASSPIGLAGEFEQFF
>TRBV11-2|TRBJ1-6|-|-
TGTGCCAGCAGCTTAGGACAGAATAATTCACCCCTCCACTTT
CASSLGQNNSPLHF
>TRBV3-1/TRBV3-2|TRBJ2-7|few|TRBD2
TGTGCCAGCAGCCAAGCAGCGGGAGCCTACGAGCAGTACTTC
CASSQAAGAYEQYF
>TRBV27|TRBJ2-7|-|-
TGTGCCAGCGGACTCCCCACCTACGAGCAGTACTTC
CASGLPTYEQYF
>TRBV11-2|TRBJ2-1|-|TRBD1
TGTGCCAGCAGCCTGGGACAGGGGGCCCTACCCGAGCAGTTCTTC
CASSLGQGALPEQFF
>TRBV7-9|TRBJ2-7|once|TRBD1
TGTGCCAGCAGCTTATATGGACAGGGGAACTCCTACGAGCAGTACTTC
CASSLYGQGNSYEQYF
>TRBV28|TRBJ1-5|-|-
TGTGCCAGCAGTTTTGGGAGACGGGGGGCGAATCAGCCCCAGCATTTT
CASSFGRRGANQPQHF
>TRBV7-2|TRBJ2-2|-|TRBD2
TGTGCCAGCAGCTTATTAGGACTAGCGGGAGGGGTTACCGGGGAGCTGTTTTTT
CASSLLGLAGGVTGELFF
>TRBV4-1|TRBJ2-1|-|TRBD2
TGCGCCAGCAGCACTAGCGGGAGAAACAATGAGCAGTTCTTC
CASSTSGRNNEQFF
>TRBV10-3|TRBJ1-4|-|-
TGTGCCATCAGGGCTTATGAAAAACTGTTTTTT
CAIRAYEKLFF
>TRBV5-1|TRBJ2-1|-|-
TGCGCCAGCAGGCGGACTTGGGTTGAGCAGTTCTTC
CASRRTWVEQFF
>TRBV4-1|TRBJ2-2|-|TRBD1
TGCGCCAGCAGCCTGACAGGGATTGCCACCGGGGAGCTGTTTTTT
CASSLTGIATGELFF
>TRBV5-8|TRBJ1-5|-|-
TGTGCCAGCAGCTTGGGCGACAGTAGCAATCAGCCCCAGCATTTT
CASSLGDSSNQPQHF
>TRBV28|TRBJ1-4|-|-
TGTGCCACCACCAGAGGGGGGGCCCCAGTTAATGAAAAACTGTTTTTT
CATTRGGAPVNEKLFF
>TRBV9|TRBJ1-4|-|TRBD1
TGTGCCAGCAGCGTAGAGCCAGGGGGTCATGAAAAACTGTTTTTT
CASSVEPGGHEKLFF
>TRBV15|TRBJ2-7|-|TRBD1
TGTGCCACCAGCAGAGGAGGACAGGGTTCCTACGAGCAGTACTTC
CATSRGGQGSYEQYF
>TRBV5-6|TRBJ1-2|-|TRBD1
TGTGCCAGCAGCAGGGGACAGGTCACTAACTATGGCTACACCTTC
CASSRGQVTNYGYTF
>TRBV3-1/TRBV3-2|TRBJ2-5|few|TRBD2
TGTGCCAGCAGCCAAGATCTCGGACTAGCGGGCCCCCTCGGAGAGACCCAGTACTTC
CASSQDLGLAGPLGETQYF
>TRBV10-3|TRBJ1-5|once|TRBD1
TGTGCCATCAGTGACGGACAGGGCGGCAATCAGCCCCAGCATTTT
CAISDGQGGNQPQHF
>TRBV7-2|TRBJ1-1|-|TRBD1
TGTGCCAGCAGCTTACACAGGGGTGGGAACACTGAAGCTTTCTTT
CASSLHRGGNTEAFF
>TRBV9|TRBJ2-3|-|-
TGTGCCAGCAGTTCTGCAGATACGCAGTATTTT
CASSSADTQYF
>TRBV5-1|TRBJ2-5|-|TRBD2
TGCGCCAGCAGCTCAGGACTAGCGGGAGGGGCTCGGGAGACCCAGTACTTC
CASSSGLAGGARETQYF
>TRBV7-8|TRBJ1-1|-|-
TGTGCCAGCAGCTTAGGAAACCAGGGGAAGACTGAAGCTTTCTTT
CASSLGNQGKTEAFF
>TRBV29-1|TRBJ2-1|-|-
TGCAGCGTTGATTCCGGAGTTAATGAGCAGTTCTTC
CSVDSGVNEQFF
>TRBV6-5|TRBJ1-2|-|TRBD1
TGTGCCAGCGGAGCCAGGGGGCGTGGGGGCTACACCTTC
CASGARGRGGYTF
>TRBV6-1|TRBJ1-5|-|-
TGTGCCAGCAGTGAGGGGGCGATAAGCCAGCCCCAGCATTTT
CASSEGAISQPQHF
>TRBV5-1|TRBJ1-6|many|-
TGCGCCAGCAGCTTGTACAGCGGGGGAAATTCACCCCTCCACTTT
CASSLYSGGNSPLHF
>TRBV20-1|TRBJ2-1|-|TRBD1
TGCAGTGCTAGTTTCAGGGGGACCATTTACAATGAGCAGTTCTTC
CSASFRGTIYNEQFF
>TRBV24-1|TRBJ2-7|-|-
TGTGCCACCAGTGGGCAGGGCGGCTACGAGCAGTACTTC
CATSGQGGYEQYF
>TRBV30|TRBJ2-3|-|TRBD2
TGTGCCTGGACCCCTCTAGCGGGAGCTGGAGATACGCAGTATTTT
CAWTPLAGAGDTQYF
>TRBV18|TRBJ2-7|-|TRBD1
TGTGCCAGCTCATCCACCCCCGACAGGGGGACCTACGAGCAGTACTTC
CASSSTPDRGTYEQYF
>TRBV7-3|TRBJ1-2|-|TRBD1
TGTGCCAGCAGCTTAACTACTGGCGGGACAGGGATGGGCGGCTACACCTTC
CASSLTTGGTGMGGYTF
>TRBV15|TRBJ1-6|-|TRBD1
TGTGCCACCAGCAGGGGGGACAGGGTTGATTCACCCCTCCACTTT
CATSRGDRVDSPLHF